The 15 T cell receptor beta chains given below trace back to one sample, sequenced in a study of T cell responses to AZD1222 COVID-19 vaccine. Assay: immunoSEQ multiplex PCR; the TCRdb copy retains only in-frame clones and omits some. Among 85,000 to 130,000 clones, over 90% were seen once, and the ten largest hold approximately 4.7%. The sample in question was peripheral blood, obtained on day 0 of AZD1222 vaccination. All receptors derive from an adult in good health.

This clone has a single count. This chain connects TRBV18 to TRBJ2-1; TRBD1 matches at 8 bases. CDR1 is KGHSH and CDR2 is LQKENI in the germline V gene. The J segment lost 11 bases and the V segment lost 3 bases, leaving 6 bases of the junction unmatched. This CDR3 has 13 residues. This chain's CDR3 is CASSPSGGAKQFF. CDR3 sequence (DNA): TGTGCCAGCTCACCCTCAGGGGGCGCGAAGCAGTTCTTC.

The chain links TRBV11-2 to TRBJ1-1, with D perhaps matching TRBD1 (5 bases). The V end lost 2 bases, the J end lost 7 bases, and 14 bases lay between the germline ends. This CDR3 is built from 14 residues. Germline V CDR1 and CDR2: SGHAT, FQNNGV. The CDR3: CASSLLGPDSEAFF. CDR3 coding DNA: TGTGCCAGCAGCTTACTCGGTCCCGACAGTGAAGCTTTCTTT.

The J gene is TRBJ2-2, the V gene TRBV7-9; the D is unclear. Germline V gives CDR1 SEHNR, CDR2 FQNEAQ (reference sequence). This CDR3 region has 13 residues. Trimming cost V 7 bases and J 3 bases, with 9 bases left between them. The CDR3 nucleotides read TGTGCCAGCATCCCCGAGTACACCGGGGAGCTGTTTTTT. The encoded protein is CASIPEYTGELFF.

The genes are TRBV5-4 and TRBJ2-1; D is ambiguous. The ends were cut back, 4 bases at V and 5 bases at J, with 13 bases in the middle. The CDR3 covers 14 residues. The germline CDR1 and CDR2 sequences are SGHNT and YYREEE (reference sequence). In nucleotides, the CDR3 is TGTGCCAGCAGCGTTCCGGAACTTCACAATGAGCAGTTCTTC. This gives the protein CASSVPELHNEQFF.

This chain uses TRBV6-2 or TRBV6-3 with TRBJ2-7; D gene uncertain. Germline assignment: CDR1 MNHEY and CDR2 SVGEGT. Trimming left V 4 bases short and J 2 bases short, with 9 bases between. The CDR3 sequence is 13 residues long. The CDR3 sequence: CASSSQVPYEQYF. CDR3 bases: TGTGCCAGCAGTTCGCAAGTCCCCTACGAGCAGTACTTC.

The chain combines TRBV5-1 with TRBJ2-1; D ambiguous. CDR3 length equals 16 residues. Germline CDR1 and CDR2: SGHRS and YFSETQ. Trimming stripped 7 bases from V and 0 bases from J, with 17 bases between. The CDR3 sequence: CASSTVPGSSYNEQFF. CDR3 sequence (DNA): TGCGCCAGCTCAACTGTCCCGGGTAGCTCCTACAATGAGCAGTTCTTC.

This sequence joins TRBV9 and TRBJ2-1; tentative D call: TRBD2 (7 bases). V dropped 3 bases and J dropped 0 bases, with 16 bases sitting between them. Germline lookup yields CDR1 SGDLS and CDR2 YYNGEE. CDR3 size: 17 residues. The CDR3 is CASSGWGGYSSYNEQFF. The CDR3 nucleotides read TGTGCCAGCAGCGGATGGGGGGGCTATAGCTCCTACAATGAGCAGTTCTTC.

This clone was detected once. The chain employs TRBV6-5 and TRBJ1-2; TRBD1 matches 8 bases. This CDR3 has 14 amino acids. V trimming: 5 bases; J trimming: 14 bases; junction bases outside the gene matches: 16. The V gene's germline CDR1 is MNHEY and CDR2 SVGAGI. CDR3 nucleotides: TGTGCCAGCAGTCACCGGGACAGGTCCCCCTCGAGTACCTTC. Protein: CASSHRDRSPSSTF.

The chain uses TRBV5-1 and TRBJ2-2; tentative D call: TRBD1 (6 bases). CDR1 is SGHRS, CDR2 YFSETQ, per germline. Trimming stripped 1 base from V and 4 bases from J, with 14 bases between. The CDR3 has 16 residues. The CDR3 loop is CASSLFPGTTTGELFF. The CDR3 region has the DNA TGCGCCAGCAGCTTGTTTCCAGGGACAACCACCGGGGAGCTGTTTTTT.

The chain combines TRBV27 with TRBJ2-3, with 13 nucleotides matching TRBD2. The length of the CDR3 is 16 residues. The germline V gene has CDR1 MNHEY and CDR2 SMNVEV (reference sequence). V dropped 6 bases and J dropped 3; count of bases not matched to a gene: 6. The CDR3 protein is CASSHRLAGGTDTQYF. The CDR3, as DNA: TGTGCCAGCAGCCATCGACTAGCGGGAGGAACAGATACGCAGTATTTT.

The CDR3 sequence: CASSLEGGYTF. CDR3 bases: TGTGCCAGCAGCTTAGAGGGGGGCTACACCTTC. This chain links TRBV7-8 with TRBJ1-2; TRBD1 might be the D (5 bases). The V end lost 1 base, the J end lost 8 bases, and 5 bases lay between the germline ends. CDR1 and CDR2 from the germline V gene are SGHVS and FQNEAQ. The CDR3 sequence is 11 residues long.

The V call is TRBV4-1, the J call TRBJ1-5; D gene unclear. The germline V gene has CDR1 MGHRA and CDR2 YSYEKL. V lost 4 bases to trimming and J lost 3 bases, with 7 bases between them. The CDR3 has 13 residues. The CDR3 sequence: CASSLAYNQPQHF. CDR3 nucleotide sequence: TGCGCCAGCAGCCTGGCCTACAATCAGCCCCAGCATTTT.

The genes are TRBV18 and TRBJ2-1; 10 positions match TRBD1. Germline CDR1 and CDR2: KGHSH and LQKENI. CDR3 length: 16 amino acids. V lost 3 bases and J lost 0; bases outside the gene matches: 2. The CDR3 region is CASSPTGGTSYNEQFF. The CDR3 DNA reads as TGTGCCAGCTCACCGACAGGGGGCACCTCCTACAATGAGCAGTTCTTC.

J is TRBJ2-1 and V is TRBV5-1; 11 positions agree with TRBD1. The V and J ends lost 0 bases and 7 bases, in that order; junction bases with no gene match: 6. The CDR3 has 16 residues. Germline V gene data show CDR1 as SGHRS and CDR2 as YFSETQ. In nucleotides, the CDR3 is TGCGCCAGCAGCTTGGCTCCGGGACAGGGGGTAAATGAGCAGTTCTTC. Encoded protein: CASSLAPGQGVNEQFF.

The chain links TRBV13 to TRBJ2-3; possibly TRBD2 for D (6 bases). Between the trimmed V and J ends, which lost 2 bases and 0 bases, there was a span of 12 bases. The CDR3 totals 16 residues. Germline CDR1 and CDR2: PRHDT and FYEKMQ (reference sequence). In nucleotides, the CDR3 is TGTGCCAGCAGCTTACAGGCGGGGCATAGCACAGATACGCAGTATTTT. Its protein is CASSLQAGHSTDTQYF.